This paragraph covers one TCR beta chain sequence. The antigen remains undetermined. Researchers ran the PCR with 60 Vbeta and 13 Jbeta primers. The assay was immunoSEQ multiplex PCR, and TCRdb's table has in-frame clones only and misses some. Of roughly 180,000 clones in the sample, approximately 81% were seen once. This entry is derived from a study of cytomegalovirus exposure and HLA in healthy donors. V lost 1 base and J lost 4, with 10 bases in between. The CDR3 runs to 15 residues. The V gene's germline CDR1 is SEHNR and CDR2 FQNEAQ (reference sequence). Findings of the study overall: A link between a missense DCLRE1C variant and TCR beta V- and J-gene trimming emerged from a later analysis.

The source material was PBMCs. The origin of this receptor is a woman between 18 and 29 years old in good health and CMV-seropositive. The chain recombines TRBV7-9 with TRBJ2-2; a weak D match, TRBD1 (5 bases). Written as DNA, the CDR3 is TGTGCCAGCAGCTTAGTGACAGATTCCACCGGGGAGCTGTTTTTT. It specifies CASSLVTDSTGELFF.